Each of the 7 T cell receptor beta chains below was sequenced from the same sample in a study of lymphopenia after photon versus proton radiotherapy. TCRdb's copy holds only in-frame clones and misses some; the assay was immunoSEQ multiplex PCR. The table lists tens of thousands of clones, 87% of them singletons. The specimen comprised peripheral blood, sampled from a patient treated with proton-based radiotherapy. The receptors stem from a man of 80 years or more with esophageal cancer.

The chain employs TRBV5-1 and TRBJ2-5, with a possible D match to TRBD2 (6 bases). This CDR3 is 16 amino acids long. V was cut by 3 bases and J by 5 bases, with 20 bases left in between. Germline V gene lookup returns CDR1 SGHRS and CDR2 YFSETQ. CDR3 in amino acids: CASSSGPQLAGETQYF. For the CDR3, the DNA is TGCGCCAGCAGCTCTGGTCCCCAACTAGCTGGCGAGACCCAGTACTTC. Based on the CDR3 plus reference TRBV5-1 and TRBJ2-5, the full variable domain is KAGVTQTPRYLIKTRGQQVTLSCSPISGHRSVSWYQQTPGQGLQFLFEYFSETQRNKGNFPGRFSGRQFSNSRSEMNVSTLELGDSALYLCASSSGPQLAGETQYFGPGTRLLVL.

V usage is TRBV5-4 and J usage is TRBJ1-2; D not resolved. V lost 0 bases, J lost 6 bases, and 6 bases lay in between. CDR3 length equals 12 residues. Germline V lookup: CDR1 SGHNT, CDR2 YYREEE (reference sequence). The CDR3 coding sequence is TGTGCCAGCAGCTTGGACAGAAATGGCTACACCTTC. Protein product: CASSLDRNGYTF.

The CDR3 spells CASSLRPPSLAGSYNEQFF. The DNA of the CDR3 is TGTGCCAGCTCACTGAGGCCTCCTTCACTAGCGGGGTCCTACAATGAGCAGTTCTTC. The V call is TRBV18, the J call TRBJ2-1; 10 bases match TRBD2. Germline V CDR1 and CDR2: KGHSH, LQKENI. V was clipped by 4 bases and J by 1 base; unmatched bases: 13. The CDR3 covers 19 residues.

This clone was seen more than once but under ten times. The genes are TRBV5-6 and TRBJ2-5; TRBD2 matches 12 bases. V dropped 3 bases and J dropped 7; count of bases not matched to a gene: 7. This CDR3 is 15 amino acids long. Looked up from germline, CDR1 is SGHDT and CDR2 is YYEEEE. Here the CDR3 DNA reads TGTGCCAGCAGCTCTTGGACTAGCGGGGAGGGGACCCAGTACTTC. Amino acids: CASSSWTSGEGTQYF.

V is TRBV2 and J is TRBJ1-2, with D uncertain. The CDR3 has 14 amino acids. Germline V gene lookup returns CDR1 SNHLY and CDR2 FYNNEI. V lost 5 bases, J lost 9 bases, and 19 bases lay in between. CDR3 protein: CASSRPGRDLRYTF. The CDR3 region has the DNA TGTGCCAGCAGTAGACCGGGAAGGGATCTTCGCTACACCTTC.

V gene TRBV2 combines with J gene TRBJ2-1; D is perhaps TRBD2 (6 bases). V lost 10 bases, J lost 0 bases, and 16 bases lay in between. The CDR3 covers 15 residues. The germline CDR1 and CDR2 sequences are SNHLY and FYNNEI. CDR3 protein: CATQGGDSSYNEQFF. The CDR3 nucleotides read TGTGCCACTCAAGGAGGGGATAGCTCCTACAATGAGCAGTTCTTC.

This rearrangement joins TRBV30 to TRBJ1-3; tentatively, D is TRBD1 (6 bases). CDR1 is GTSNPN, CDR2 SVGIG, per germline (reference sequence). V lost 4 bases and J lost 0, with 25 bases in between. This CDR3 has 19 residues. CDR3 DNA: TGTGCCTGGAACCGTGCCAAGTCCTTAACAGGGTCCTCTGGAAACACCATATATTTT. The encoded protein is CAWNRAKSLTGSSGNTIYF.